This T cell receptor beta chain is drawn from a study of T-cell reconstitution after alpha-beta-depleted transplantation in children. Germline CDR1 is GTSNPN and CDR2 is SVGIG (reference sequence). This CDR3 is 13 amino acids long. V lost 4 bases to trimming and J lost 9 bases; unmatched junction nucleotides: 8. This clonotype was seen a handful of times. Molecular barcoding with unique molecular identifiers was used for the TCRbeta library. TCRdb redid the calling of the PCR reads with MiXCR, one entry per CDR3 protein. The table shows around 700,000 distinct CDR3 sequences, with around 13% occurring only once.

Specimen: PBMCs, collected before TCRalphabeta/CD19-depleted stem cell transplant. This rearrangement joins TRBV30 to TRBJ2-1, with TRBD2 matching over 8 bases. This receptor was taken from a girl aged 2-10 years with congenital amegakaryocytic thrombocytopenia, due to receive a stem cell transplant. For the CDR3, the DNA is TGTGCCTGGATGGGGACTAGTAACCCTGAGCAGTTCTTC. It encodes CAWMGTSNPEQFF. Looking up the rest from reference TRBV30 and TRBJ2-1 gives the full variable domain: SQTIHQWPATLVQPVGSPLSLECTVEGTSNPNLYWYRQAAGRGLQLLFYSVGIGQISSEVPQNLSASRPQDRQFILSSKKLLLSDSGFYLCAWMGTSNPEQFFGPGTRLTVL.